The table lists the clone carrying this T cell receptor beta chain with many counts. Its antigen is not known. This entry is derived from a study of identical twins. Study findings and constraints: Out-of-frame beta chain sequences displayed weaker excess sharing between twins. Insertions were reduced in abundant cord blood beta clonotypes but not in memory repertoires. Models underestimated how often monozygotic twins shared out-of-frame TCR alpha.

TCRdb recomputed calls from the 5' RACE reads with MiXCR, one row per CDR3 protein. The repertoire has 310,000 or so distinct CDR3 sequences, about 8.9% of them found once; the top ten carry about 2.1%. V lost 3 bases, J lost 6 bases, and 8 bases lay in between. The V gene's germline CDR1 is DFQATT and CDR2 SNEGSKA (reference sequence). The length of the CDR3 is 12 residues. The sample was also reused in another study, on yellow fever vaccine responses in identical twins. This second study notes: Each twin's T cell response to the vaccine was reported to look partly convergent and partly personalized.

Sequencing was carried out using memory (CD45RO+) T cells sorted from blood. The TCR was taken from a woman under 30 in good health. This chain uses TRBV20-1 with TRBJ2-2; D possibly corresponds to TRBD1 (6 bases). CDR3 DNA: TGCAGTGCTAGTGAGGGGGCCGGGGAGCTGTTTTTT. It specifies CSASEGAGELFF.